This TCR beta chain was obtained from a study of T cell responses to AZD1222 COVID-19 vaccine (dated by TCRdb to about 2021). Regarding the complete study: A total of about 240 trial participants underwent TCR sequencing, of whom approximately 210 received two doses of AZD1222 and some 26 received two doses of the MenACWY control vaccine. Trial participants were enrolled by age into 18-55, 56-69 and 70-plus year subgroups, with about 150, 28 and 57 TCR-sequenced participants respectively. The full study reports these points: Nearly half of unique spike-specific TCRs reportedly recognized epitopes outside regions mutated in the B.1.351 and B.1.1.7 variants. Because no samples from the day 14 peak response were available, repertoires could be characterized only after the peak T cell response. The 56-69-year group was small, and its depth increase did not reach significance, likely because of low power. A significant rise in spike-specific TCR breadth and depth was observed after two AZD1222 doses relative to day 0 and relative to MenACWY recipients. CD4 TCRs associated with the vaccine covered the entire spike protein, and the dominant responses were in regions 160-218 and 743-854. Conclusions about previously exposed vaccinees were limited because only a handful of AZD1222 recipients were SARS-CoV-2 seropositive at baseline. Most participants were white British and females outnumbered males, and the authors suggested that clonal diversity may have been underestimated.

Trimming at the junction amounts to 10 bases on V and 5 bases on J, and the germline ends lie 29 bases apart. There are 17 amino acids in the CDR3, from cysteine to phenylalanine inclusive. Only the CDR3 part of the read is kept: 51 bases, read in frame from the first base. CDR1 LGHDT and CDR2 YNNKEL were looked up in the germline V gene (reference sequence). Worth noting for this clone: The antigen it recognizes is unknown. Base qualities are not recorded, but no much larger clone differs from it by a single base.

The CDR3 regions of human TCRbeta chains were subjected to immunosequencing. The original methods were these. Repertoire TCRs were matched against a reference library of SARS-CoV-2-specific TCRs generated with the MIRA antigen-specificity platform. Breadth was defined as the fraction of unique TCRs that were SARS-CoV-2-associated, and depth was defined as the fraction of total T cells that were SARS-CoV-2-associated. Using the MIRA data, each spike-specific TCR was assigned both to the spike region to which the TCR was reactive and to a CD4 or CD8 class. Log10-transformed breadth and depth values were compared by one-way ANOVA with Sidak's multiple comparisons tests. What TCRdb holds here is the immuneACCESS table cut down to in-frame rearrangements. Part of the clones is not present; checked against another copy, under half of the missing clones reflect an unresolved V gene, and the others are unexplained. D and trimming come from the DNA, and the V and J calls and clone size come from that table. The sample profile shows 140,000 or so clones; roughly 87% of them were found once. Clones ranked in the top ten supply around 1.5% of the sample.

The time point label, read with the paper, signifies: about 28 days (+/-7) after the second vaccine dose. Because spike-specific TCR depth and breadth did not differ between the two schedules, AZD1222 recipients who got a second dose at roughly 4 weeks were pooled with those who got a second dose at roughly 12 weeks. Vaccinee samples came from UK trials COV001 and COV002, including a single-blind randomized controlled phase 2/3 trial of AZD1222 (ChAdOx1 nCoV-19) in healthy adults. For TCRbeta chain sequencing, PBMC samples were collected from trial participants at day 0 and at day 28 after the second dose.

The receptor comes from an adult who received the AZD1222 COVID-19 vaccine. The sample here was peripheral blood, taken 28 days after the second AZD1222 dose. This receptor chain uses TRBV3-1 (or the pseudogene TRBV3-2) and TRBJ2-5, with a tentative D gene TRBD2 over 6 matching bases. The CDR3 has the sequence CAILSQRPREKWETQYF. The nucleotide sequence is given as TGTGCCATCCTAAGCCAAAGACCTCGGGAGAAGTGGGAGACCCAGTACTTC.